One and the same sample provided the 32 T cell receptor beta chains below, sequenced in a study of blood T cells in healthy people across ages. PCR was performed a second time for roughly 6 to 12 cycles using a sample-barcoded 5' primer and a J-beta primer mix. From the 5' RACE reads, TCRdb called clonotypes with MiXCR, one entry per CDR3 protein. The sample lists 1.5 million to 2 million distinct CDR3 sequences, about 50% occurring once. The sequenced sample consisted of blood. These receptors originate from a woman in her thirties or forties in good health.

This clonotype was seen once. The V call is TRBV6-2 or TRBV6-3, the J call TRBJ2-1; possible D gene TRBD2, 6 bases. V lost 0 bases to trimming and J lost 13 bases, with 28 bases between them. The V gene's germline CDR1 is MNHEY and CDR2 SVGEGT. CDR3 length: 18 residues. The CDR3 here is CASSYSSGMGLMGRTQFF. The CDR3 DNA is TGTGCCAGCAGTTACTCGTCTGGCATGGGACTGATGGGGAGAACCCAGTTCTTC.

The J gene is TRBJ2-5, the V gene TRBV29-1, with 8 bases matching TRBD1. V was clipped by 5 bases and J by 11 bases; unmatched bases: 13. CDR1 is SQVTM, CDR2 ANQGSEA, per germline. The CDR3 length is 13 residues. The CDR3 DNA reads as TGCAGCGTTCCAGGGGGCTTCAACAATGAGCAGTACTTC. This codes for CSVPGGFNNEQYF.

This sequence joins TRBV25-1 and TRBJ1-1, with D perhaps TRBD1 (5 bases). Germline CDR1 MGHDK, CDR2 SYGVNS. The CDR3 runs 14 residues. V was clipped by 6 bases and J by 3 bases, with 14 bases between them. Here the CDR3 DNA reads TGTGCCAGCAGCGGGAAGGGGCATTACACTGAAGCTTTCTTT. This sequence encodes CASSGKGHYTEAFF.

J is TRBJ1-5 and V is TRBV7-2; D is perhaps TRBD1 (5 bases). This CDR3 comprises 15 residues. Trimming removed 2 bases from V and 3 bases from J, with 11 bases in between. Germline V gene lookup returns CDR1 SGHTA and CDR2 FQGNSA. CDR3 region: CASSLWRQTNQPQHF. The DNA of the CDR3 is TGTGCCAGCAGCTTATGGAGACAGACCAATCAGCCCCAGCATTTT. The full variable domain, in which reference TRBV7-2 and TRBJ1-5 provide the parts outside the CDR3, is GAGVSQSPSNKVTEKGKDVELRCDPISGHTALYWYRQSLGQGLEFLIYFQGNSAPDKSGLPSDRFSAERTGGSVSTLTIQRTQQEDSAVYLCASSLWRQTNQPQHFGDGTRLSIL.

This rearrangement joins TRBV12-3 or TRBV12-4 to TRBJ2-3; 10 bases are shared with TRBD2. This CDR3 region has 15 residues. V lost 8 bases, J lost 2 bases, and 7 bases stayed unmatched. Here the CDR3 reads CASSIAGGHTDTQYF. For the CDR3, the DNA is TGTGCCAGCTCAATAGCGGGGGGACACACAGATACGCAGTATTTT.

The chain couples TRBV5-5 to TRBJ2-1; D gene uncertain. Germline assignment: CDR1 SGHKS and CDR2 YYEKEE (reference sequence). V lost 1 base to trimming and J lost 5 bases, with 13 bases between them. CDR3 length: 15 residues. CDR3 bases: TGTGCCAGCAGCTTGATTAGCATTGGAAACAATGAGCAGTTCTTC. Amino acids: CASSLISIGNNEQFF.

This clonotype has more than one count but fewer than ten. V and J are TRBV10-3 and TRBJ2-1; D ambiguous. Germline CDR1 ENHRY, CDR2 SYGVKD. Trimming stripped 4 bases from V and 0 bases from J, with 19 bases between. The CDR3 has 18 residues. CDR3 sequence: CAISAPVASASSYNEQFF. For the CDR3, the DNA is TGTGCCATCAGTGCCCCTGTAGCAAGCGCTAGCTCCTACAATGAGCAGTTCTTC.

Here the CDR3 reads CASSQEWAPDTQYF. Here the CDR3 DNA reads TGCGCCAGCAGCCAAGAGTGGGCCCCAGATACGCAGTATTTT. The chain uses TRBV4-3 and TRBJ2-3; D not resolved. The V gene's germline CDR1 is LGHNA and CDR2 YSLEER. Trimming pared 0 bases from V and 4 bases from J, leaving 8 bases between. The CDR3 extends over 14 amino acids.

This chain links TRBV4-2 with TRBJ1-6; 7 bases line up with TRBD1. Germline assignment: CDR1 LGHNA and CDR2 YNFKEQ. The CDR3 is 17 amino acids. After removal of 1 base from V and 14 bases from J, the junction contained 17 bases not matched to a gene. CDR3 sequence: CASSQATGLSGQYTLHF. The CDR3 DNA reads TGTGCCAGCAGCCAAGCGACAGGGCTGTCTGGCCAGTACACCCTCCACTTT.

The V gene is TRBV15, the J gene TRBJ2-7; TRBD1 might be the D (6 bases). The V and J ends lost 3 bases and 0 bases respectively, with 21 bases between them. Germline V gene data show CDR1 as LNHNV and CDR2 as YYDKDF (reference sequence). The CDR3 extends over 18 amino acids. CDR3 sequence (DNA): TGTGCCACCAGCAGGAACTATCCAGGGGCAGGGAGCTCCTACGAGCAGTACTTC. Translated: CATSRNYPGAGSSYEQYF.

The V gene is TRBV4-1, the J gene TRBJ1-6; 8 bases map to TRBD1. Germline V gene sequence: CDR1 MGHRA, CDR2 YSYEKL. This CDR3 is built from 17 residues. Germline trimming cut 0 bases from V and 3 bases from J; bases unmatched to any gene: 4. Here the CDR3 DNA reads TGCGCCAGCAGCCAAGATGTCGGGACAGGCTATAATTCACCCCTCCACTTT. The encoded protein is CASSQDVGTGYNSPLHF.

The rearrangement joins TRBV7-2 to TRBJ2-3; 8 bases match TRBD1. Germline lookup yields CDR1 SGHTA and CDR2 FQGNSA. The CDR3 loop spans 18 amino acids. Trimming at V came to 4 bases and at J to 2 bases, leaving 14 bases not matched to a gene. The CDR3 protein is CASSWTLRTGSYTDTQYF. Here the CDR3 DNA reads TGTGCCAGCAGCTGGACCTTGAGGACAGGGTCATACACAGATACGCAGTATTTT.

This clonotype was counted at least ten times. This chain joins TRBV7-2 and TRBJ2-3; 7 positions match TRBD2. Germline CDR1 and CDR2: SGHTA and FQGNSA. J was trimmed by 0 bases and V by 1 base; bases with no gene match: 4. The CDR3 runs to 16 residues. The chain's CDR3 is CASSLGGRGSTDTQYF. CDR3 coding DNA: TGTGCCAGCAGCTTAGGCGGGCGGGGGAGCACAGATACGCAGTATTTT.

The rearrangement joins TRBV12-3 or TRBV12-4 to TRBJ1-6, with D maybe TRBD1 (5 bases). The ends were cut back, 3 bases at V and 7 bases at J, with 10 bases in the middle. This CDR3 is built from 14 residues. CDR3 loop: CASSLQGLNSPLHF. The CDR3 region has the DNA TGTGCCAGCAGTTTGCAGGGACTCAATTCACCCCTCCACTTT.

CDR3 nucleotide sequence: TGTGCCAGCAGTTTAACCCACAGCTCCTATAATTCACCCCTCCACTTT. Its translation is CASSLTHSSYNSPLHF. This rearrangement joins TRBV27 to TRBJ1-6; D not resolved. CDR1 and CDR2 (germline): MNHEY, SMNVEV (reference sequence). V was pared by 2 bases and J by 0 bases, with 8 bases between. The CDR3 is 16 residues long.

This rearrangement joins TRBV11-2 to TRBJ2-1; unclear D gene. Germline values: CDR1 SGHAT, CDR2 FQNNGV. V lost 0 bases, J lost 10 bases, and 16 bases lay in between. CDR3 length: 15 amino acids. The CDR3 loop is CASSLDQWVKPEQFF. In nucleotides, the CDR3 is TGTGCCAGCAGCTTAGATCAGTGGGTAAAACCAGAGCAGTTCTTC.

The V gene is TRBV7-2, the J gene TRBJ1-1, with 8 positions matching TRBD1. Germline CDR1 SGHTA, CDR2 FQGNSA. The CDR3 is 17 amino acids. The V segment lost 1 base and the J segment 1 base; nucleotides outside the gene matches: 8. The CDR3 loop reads CASSLDRQGRRNTEAFF. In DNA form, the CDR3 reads TGTGCCAGCAGCTTAGATAGACAGGGGCGGAGGAACACTGAAGCTTTCTTT.

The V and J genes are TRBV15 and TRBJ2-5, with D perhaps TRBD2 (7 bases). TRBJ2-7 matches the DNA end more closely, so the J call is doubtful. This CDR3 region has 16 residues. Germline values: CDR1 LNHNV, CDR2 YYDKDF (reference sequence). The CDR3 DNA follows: TGTGCCACCAGCAGAGCTGGGGGGGCCGGGTCCTACGAGCAGTACTTC. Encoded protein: CATSRAGGAGSYEQYF.

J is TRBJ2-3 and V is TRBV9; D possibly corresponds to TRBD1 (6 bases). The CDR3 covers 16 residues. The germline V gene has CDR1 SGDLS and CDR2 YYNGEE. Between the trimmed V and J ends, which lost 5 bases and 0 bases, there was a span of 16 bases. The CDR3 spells CASSLRKGDSTDTQYF. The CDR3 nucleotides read TGTGCCAGCAGTTTACGTAAGGGGGATAGCACAGATACGCAGTATTTT. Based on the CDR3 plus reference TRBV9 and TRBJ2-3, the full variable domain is DSGVTQTPKHLITATGQRVTLRCSPRSGDLSVYWYQQSLDQGLQFLIQYYNGEERAKGNILERFSAQQFPDLHSELNLSSLELGDSALYFCASSLRKGDSTDTQYFGPGTRLTVL.

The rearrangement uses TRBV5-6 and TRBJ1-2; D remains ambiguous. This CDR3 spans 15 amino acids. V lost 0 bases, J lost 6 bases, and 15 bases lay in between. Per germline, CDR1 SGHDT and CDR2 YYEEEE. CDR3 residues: CASSLGPGLVNGYTF. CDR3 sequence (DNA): TGTGCCAGCAGCTTGGGGCCGGGGTTGGTCAATGGCTACACCTTC.

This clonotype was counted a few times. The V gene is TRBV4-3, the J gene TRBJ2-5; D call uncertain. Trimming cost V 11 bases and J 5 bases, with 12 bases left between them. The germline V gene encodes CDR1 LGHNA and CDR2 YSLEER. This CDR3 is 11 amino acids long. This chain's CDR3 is CAPAVFETQYF. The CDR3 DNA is TGCGCCCCAGCAGTGTTTGAGACCCAGTACTTC.

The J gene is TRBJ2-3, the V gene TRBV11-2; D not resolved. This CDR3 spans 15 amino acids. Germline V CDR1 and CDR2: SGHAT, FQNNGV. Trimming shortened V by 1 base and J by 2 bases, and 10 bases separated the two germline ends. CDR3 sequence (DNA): TGTGCCAGCAGCTTAGCGTCCCCCACCACAGATACGCAGTATTTT. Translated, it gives CASSLASPTTDTQYF.

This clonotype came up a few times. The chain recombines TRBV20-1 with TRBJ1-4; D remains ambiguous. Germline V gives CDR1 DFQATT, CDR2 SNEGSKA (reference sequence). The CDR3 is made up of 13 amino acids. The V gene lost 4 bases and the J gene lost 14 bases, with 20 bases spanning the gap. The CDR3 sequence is CSAKGHGRLGLFF. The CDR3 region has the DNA TGCAGTGCTAAGGGCCACGGGCGACTAGGGCTGTTTTTT.

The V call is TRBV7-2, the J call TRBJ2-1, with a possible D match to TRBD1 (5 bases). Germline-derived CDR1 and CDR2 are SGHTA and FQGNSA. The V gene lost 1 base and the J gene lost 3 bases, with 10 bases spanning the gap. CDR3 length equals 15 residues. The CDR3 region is CASSLGGADYNEQFF. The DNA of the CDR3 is TGTGCCAGCAGCTTAGGTGGGGCCGACTACAATGAGCAGTTCTTC.

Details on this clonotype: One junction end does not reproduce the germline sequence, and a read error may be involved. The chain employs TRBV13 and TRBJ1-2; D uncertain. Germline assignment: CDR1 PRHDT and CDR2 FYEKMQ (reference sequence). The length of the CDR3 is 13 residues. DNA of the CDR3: TGTGCCTGCAGCACGGGGAGTTATTATGGCTACACCTTC. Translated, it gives CACSTGSYYGYTF.

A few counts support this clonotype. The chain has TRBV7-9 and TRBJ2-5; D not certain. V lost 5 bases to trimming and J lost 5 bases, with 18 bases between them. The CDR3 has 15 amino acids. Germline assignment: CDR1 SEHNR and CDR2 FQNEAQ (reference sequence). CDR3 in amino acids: CASSPVLSGEETQYF. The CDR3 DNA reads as TGTGCCAGCAGCCCAGTGCTGTCGGGCGAGGAGACCCAGTACTTC.

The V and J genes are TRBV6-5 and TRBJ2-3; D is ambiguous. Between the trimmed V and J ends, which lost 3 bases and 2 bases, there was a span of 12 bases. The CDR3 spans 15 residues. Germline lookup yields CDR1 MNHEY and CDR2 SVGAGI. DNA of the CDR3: TGTGCCAGCAGTTATTCTTGGGAATACACAGATACGCAGTATTTT. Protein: CASSYSWEYTDTQYF.

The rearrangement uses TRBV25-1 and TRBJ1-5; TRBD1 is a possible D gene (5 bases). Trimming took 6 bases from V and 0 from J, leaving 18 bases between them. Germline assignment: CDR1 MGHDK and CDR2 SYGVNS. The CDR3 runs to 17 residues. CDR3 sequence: CASRTRDFFLSNQPQHF. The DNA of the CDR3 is TGTGCCAGCAGAACCCGGGACTTTTTTCTTAGCAATCAGCCCCAGCATTTT.

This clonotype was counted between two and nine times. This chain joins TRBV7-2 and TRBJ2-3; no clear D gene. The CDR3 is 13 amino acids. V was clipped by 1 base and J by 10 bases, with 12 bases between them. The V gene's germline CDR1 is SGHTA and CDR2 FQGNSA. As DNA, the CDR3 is TGTGCCAGCAGCTTAGATCCCCAAGTTGCGCAGTATTTT. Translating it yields CASSLDPQVAQYF.

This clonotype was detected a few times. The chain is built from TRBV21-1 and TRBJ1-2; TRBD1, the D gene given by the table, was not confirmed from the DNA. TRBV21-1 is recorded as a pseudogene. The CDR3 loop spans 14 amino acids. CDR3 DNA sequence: TGTGCCAGCAGCAAAGGCAGGGGTGACTATGGCTACACCTTC. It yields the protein CASSKGRGDYGYTF.

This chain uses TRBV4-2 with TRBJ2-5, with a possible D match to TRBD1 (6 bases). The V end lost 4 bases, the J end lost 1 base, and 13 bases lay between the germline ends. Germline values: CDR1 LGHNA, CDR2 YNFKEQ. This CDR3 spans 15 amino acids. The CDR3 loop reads CASSPGRQVQETQYF. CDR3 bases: TGTGCCAGCAGCCCAGGGAGACAGGTCCAAGAGACCCAGTACTTC.

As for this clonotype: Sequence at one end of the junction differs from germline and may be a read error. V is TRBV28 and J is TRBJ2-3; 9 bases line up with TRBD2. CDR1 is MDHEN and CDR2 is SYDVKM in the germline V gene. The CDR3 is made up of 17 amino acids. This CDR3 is CASSFVLAGENTDAQYF. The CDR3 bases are TGTGCCAGCAGTTTTGTTTTAGCGGGGGAAAACACAGATGCGCAGTATTTT.